One sample yielded the 15 T cell receptor beta chains listed below, sequenced in a study of HIV-infected patients and healthy controls. Each CDR3 protein is one row after TCRdb ran MiXCR on the 5' RACE reads. This table has about 64,000 distinct CDR3 sequences, over 15% appearing once. Specimen: CD4+ T cells from blood. These receptor sequences come from a human donor in good health.

This chain links TRBV15 with TRBJ2-3; D is unresolved. Trimming shortened V by 9 bases and J by 6 bases, and 16 bases separated the two germline ends. From germline, CDR1 is LNHNV and CDR2 YYDKDF (reference sequence). The CDR3 loop spans 13 amino acids. The CDR3 sequence is CATKSSDKDTQYF. The CDR3 DNA reads TGTGCCACGAAGTCCTCGGATAAGGATACGCAGTATTTT.

This clonotype showed up many times. The rearrangement links TRBV18 to TRBJ1-2; D gene ambiguous. The length of the CDR3 is 14 residues. Trimming pared 3 bases from V and 1 base from J, leaving 9 bases between. The germline V gene has CDR1 KGHSH and CDR2 LQKENI. This CDR3 reads CASSPQENNYGYTF. The CDR3 bases are TGTGCCAGCTCACCCCAGGAAAATAACTATGGCTACACCTTC.

In its sample, this clonotype is medium-sized. V and J are TRBV7-2 and TRBJ2-1; D is ambiguous. Germline V gene lookup returns CDR1 SGHTA and CDR2 FQGNSA. This CDR3 region has 13 residues. V was pared by 4 bases and J by 6 bases, with 10 bases between. The CDR3 protein is CASSSDSPNEQFF. DNA of the CDR3: TGTGCCAGCAGCTCCGACTCCCCCAATGAGCAGTTCTTC.

The chain carries TRBV20-1 and TRBJ1-2, with TRBD1 matching over 9 bases. Per germline, CDR1 DFQATT and CDR2 SNEGSKA (reference sequence). J gave up 7 bases and V 3 bases, and 9 bases lay outside the gene matches. CDR3 length: 14 amino acids. Here the CDR3 reads CSASNGTGTSGYTF. The CDR3 nucleotides read TGCAGTGCTAGTAATGGGACAGGGACAAGTGGCTACACCTTC.

The chain has TRBV6-1 and TRBJ2-5; no clear D gene. The CDR3 covers 14 residues. Trimming stripped 2 bases from V and 7 bases from J, with 14 bases between. Germline V lookup: CDR1 MNHNS, CDR2 SASEGT. The CDR3 nucleotides are TGTGCCAGCAGTGAAATTGTGGATGTTGGGACCCAGTACTTC. Protein product: CASSEIVDVGTQYF.

Many counts were recorded for this clonotype. The chain recombines TRBV20-1 with TRBJ2-1; TRBD2 matches 8 bases. The germline V gene encodes CDR1 DFQATT and CDR2 SNEGSKA (reference sequence). With V trimmed by 5 bases and J by 0 bases, 9 bases remained unmatched. This CDR3 has 16 amino acids. This CDR3 is CSASKTSDSSYNEQFF. In DNA form, the CDR3 reads TGCAGTGCTTCTAAGACTAGCGACAGCTCCTACAATGAGCAGTTCTTC.

This clonotype has more than one count but fewer than ten. This chain uses TRBV27 with TRBJ2-3; possibly TRBD2 for D (5 bases). From germline, CDR1 is MNHEY and CDR2 SMNVEV (reference sequence). CDR3 size: 14 residues. Trimming pared 5 bases from V and 6 bases from J, leaving 15 bases between. CDR3 DNA: TGTGCCAGCAGTCTAGCCACCCCGGCTGATACGCAGTATTTT. This translates into CASSLATPADTQYF.

The V gene is TRBV7-2, the J gene TRBJ2-3; D gene uncertain. CDR1 and CDR2 from the germline V gene are SGHTA and FQGNSA. V was shortened by 5 bases and J by 2 bases, with 11 bases between the two germline ends. CDR3 length equals 14 residues. The DNA of the CDR3 is TGTGCCAGCAGCCCCGGGCCCTTCACAGATACGCAGTATTTT. Its protein is CASSPGPFTDTQYF.

The sample holds a few counts of this clonotype. V and J are TRBV7-2 and TRBJ1-5, with a tentative D call TRBD1 (5 bases). Germline V gene sequence: CDR1 SGHTA, CDR2 FQGNSA. This CDR3 is built from 16 residues. V was clipped by 1 base and J by 4 bases, with 14 bases between them. This chain's CDR3 is CASSLGGVGPNQPQHF. The CDR3 bases are TGTGCCAGCAGCTTAGGGGGAGTGGGGCCAAATCAGCCCCAGCATTTT.

This clonotype was counted between two and nine times. V gene TRBV5-5 combines with J gene TRBJ2-3; D unresolved. Germline values: CDR1 SGHKS, CDR2 YYEKEE (reference sequence). The CDR3 consists of 12 residues. V was clipped by 3 bases and J by 5 bases, with 7 bases between them. CDR3 region: CASSSQLDTQYF. The CDR3 bases are TGTGCCAGCAGCTCGCAGTTAGATACGCAGTATTTT. Complete variable domain (other parts from reference TRBV5-5 and TRBJ2-3): DAGVTQSPTHLIKTRGQQVTLRCSPISGHKSVSWYQQVLGQGPQFIFQYYEKEERGRGNFPDRFSARQFPNYSSELNVNALLLGDSALYLCASSSQLDTQYFGPGTRLTVL.

This clonotype was observed many times. V usage is TRBV5-6 and J usage is TRBJ1-2; no definite D call. The CDR3 length is 12 residues. The germline V gene encodes CDR1 SGHDT and CDR2 YYEEEE. The V and J ends lost 0 bases and 4 bases respectively, with 4 bases between them. CDR3 in DNA: TGTGCCAGCAGCTTGGAGGCCTATGGCTACACCTTC. This translates into CASSLEAYGYTF.

The sample holds a few counts of this clonotype. The genes are TRBV6-5 and TRBJ1-1; D unclear. V lost 6 bases and J lost 3, with 11 bases in between. In germline, CDR1 is MNHEY, CDR2 SVGAGI. The CDR3 spans 13 residues. The CDR3 DNA sequence: TGTGCCAGCAGCCCAGCCCTGTACACTGAAGCTTTCTTT. Its protein is CASSPALYTEAFF.

This clonotype was detected ten times or more. The V call is TRBV5-1, the J call TRBJ2-1; weak D call: TRBD2 (5 bases). CDR3 size: 19 residues. Germline V lookup: CDR1 SGHRS, CDR2 YFSETQ. Trimming took off 0 bases at V and 3 bases at J, with 22 bases between the two ends. The DNA for the CDR3 is TGCGCCAGCAGCTTGGAGCAAATGAGGGCTCTTACAGACTACAATGAGCAGTTCTTC. Translating it yields CASSLEQMRALTDYNEQFF.

Ten or more counts support this clonotype. This sequence joins TRBV29-1 and TRBJ1-1; D call uncertain. The germline V gene encodes CDR1 SQVTM and CDR2 ANQGSEA. V lost 4 bases, J lost 0 bases, and 9 bases lay in between. The CDR3 has 13 residues. The DNA of the CDR3 is TGCAGCGTTGGGAGGGATTTGAACACTGAAGCTTTCTTT. Translating gives CSVGRDLNTEAFF. Full variable domain (remainder filled in from reference TRBV29-1 and TRBJ1-1): SAVISQKPSRDICQRGTSLTIQCQVDSQVTMMFWYRQQPGQSLTLIATANQGSEATYESGFVIDKFPISRPNLTFSTLTVSNMSPEDSSIYLCSVGRDLNTEAFFGQGTRLTVV.

Many counts were recorded for this clonotype. The gene calls are TRBV20-1 and TRBJ2-3, with 7 bases fitting TRBD1. With 4 bases clipped from V and 4 bases from J, the junction kept 11 bases outside the gene matches. Germline loops: CDR1 DFQATT, CDR2 SNEGSKA (reference sequence). This CDR3 has 15 residues. The CDR3 sequence: CSANILDRAADTQYF. CDR3 in DNA: TGCAGTGCTAACATACTCGACAGGGCTGCAGATACGCAGTATTTT.